The 19 T cell receptor beta chains below were found in one sample sequenced in a study of technical replicates of blood from several donors. TCRdb's copy holds only in-frame clones and misses some; the assay was immunoSEQ multiplex PCR. The sample lists about 78,000 clones; 90% to 95% were seen once. The sequenced sample consisted of T cells isolated from PBMCs. The receptors derive from a human donor in good health.

This chain connects TRBV11-2 to TRBJ2-7; 11 bases match TRBD2. Germline trimming cut 6 bases from V and 0 bases from J; bases unmatched to any gene: 13. This CDR3 has 18 amino acids. CDR1 and CDR2 (germline): SGHAT, FQNNGV. In DNA, the CDR3 is TGTGCCAGCAGGAGCTGGGGGCTAGCGGGAGGCTCCTCCTACGAGCAGTACTTC. Residues: CASRSWGLAGGSSYEQYF.

The gene calls are TRBV6-4 and TRBJ2-5, with 9 positions matching TRBD2. The CDR3 is made up of 16 amino acids. Germline CDR1 reads MRHNA; CDR2 reads SNTAGT. Trimming cost V 6 bases and J 0 bases; bases outside gene matches: 8. Here the CDR3 DNA reads TGTGCCAGCAGGAATAAGACTAGCGGAAACCAAGAGACCCAGTACTTC. The encoded protein is CASRNKTSGNQETQYF.

This clone showed up many times. This sequence joins TRBV5-1 and TRBJ2-7; D is possibly TRBD2 (5 bases). CDR1 and CDR2 from the germline V gene are SGHRS and YFSETQ. V lost 5 bases, J lost 0 bases, and 12 bases lay in between. This CDR3 spans 14 amino acids. CDR3 sequence: CASSFLGSSYEQYF. The CDR3 bases are TGCGCCAGCAGTTTCCTGGGGAGCTCCTACGAGCAGTACTTC. The complete variable domain, with remaining parts taken from reference TRBV5-1 and TRBJ2-7, reads KAGVTQTPRYLIKTRGQQVTLSCSPISGHRSVSWYQQTPGQGLQFLFEYFSETQRNKGNFPGRFSGRQFSNSRSEMNVSTLELGDSALYLCASSFLGSSYEQYFGPGTRLTVT.

The V gene is TRBV21-1, the J gene TRBJ2-7; no check of the table's D call, TRBD2, against the DNA was made. TRBV21-1 is described as a pseudogene. The CDR3 is made up of 19 amino acids. CDR3 residues: CASTGVVAGGLPSSYEQYF. DNA of the CDR3: TGTGCCAGCACCGGGGTGGTAGCGGGAGGACTCCCCAGCTCCTACGAGCAGTACTTC.

This chain connects TRBV28 to TRBJ1-1; TRBD1 is a possible D gene (5 bases). CDR1 and CDR2 from the germline V gene are MDHEN and SYDVKM. This CDR3 has 11 residues. V lost 6 bases and J lost 4, with 6 bases in between. The CDR3: CASSGGTEAFF. DNA for the CDR3: TGTGCCAGCAGCGGGGGCACTGAAGCTTTCTTT.

The chain recombines TRBV25-1 with TRBJ2-1; maybe TRBD2 (6 bases). Trimming cost V 5 bases and J 4 bases, with 18 bases left between them. The CDR3 sequence is 16 residues long. Germline V gives CDR1 MGHDK, CDR2 SYGVNS. The CDR3 is CASSPIARDVYNEQFF. The CDR3 DNA reads TGTGCCAGCAGTCCAATTGCGCGGGACGTTTACAATGAGCAGTTCTTC.

The V call is TRBV11-2, the J call TRBJ1-2, with TRBD1 as a possible D gene (6 bases). The CDR3 is 16 amino acids. Germline V lookup: CDR1 SGHAT, CDR2 FQNNGV. V was shortened by 0 bases and J by 4 bases, with 15 bases between the two germline ends. CDR3 sequence reads: CASSLDLAADSYGYTF. CDR3 DNA: TGTGCCAGCAGCTTAGATCTCGCCGCGGACAGCTATGGCTACACCTTC.

The V gene is TRBV29-1, the J gene TRBJ2-2; the D is unclear. This CDR3 region has 13 residues. V lost 5 bases and J lost 3, with 10 bases in between. CDR1 is SQVTM and CDR2 is ANQGSEA in the germline V gene. The CDR3, as DNA: TGCAGCGTTCTCTCCCTATACACCGGGGAGCTGTTTTTT. Translating it yields CSVLSLYTGELFF.

The chain is built from TRBV6-5 and TRBJ2-1, with 11 positions matching TRBD2. This CDR3 has 15 residues. J gave up 6 bases and V 4 bases, and 5 bases lay outside the gene matches. Germline CDR1 MNHEY, CDR2 SVGAGI. The CDR3 sequence is CASSSGTSGINEQFF. The CDR3 DNA reads as TGTGCCAGCAGTTCCGGGACTAGCGGAATCAATGAGCAGTTCTTC.

The chain carries TRBV5-6 and TRBJ2-7, with TRBD1 matching 11 bases. The CDR3 is made up of 16 amino acids. The trim removed 3 bases at V and 2 bases at J, leaving 7 bases unmatched. In germline, CDR1 is SGHDT, CDR2 YYEEEE. CDR3 in DNA: TGTGCCAGCAGCTCCGGCGGGACAGGGGGGGCCTACGAGCAGTACTTC. This codes for CASSSGGTGGAYEQYF.

The chain combines TRBV28 with TRBJ2-2; the D gene is possibly TRBD1 (6 bases). Germline V gene sequence: CDR1 MDHEN, CDR2 SYDVKM. This CDR3 comprises 12 residues. Between the trimmed V and J ends, which lost 10 bases and 6 bases, there was a span of 12 bases. This chain's CDR3 is CATLGGPGELFF. The CDR3 DNA reads TGTGCCACCCTTGGGGGCCCCGGGGAGCTGTTTTTT.

The chain has TRBV29-1 and TRBJ1-2, with 9 nucleotides matching TRBD1. The CDR3 runs 13 residues. From germline, CDR1 is SQVTM and CDR2 ANQGSEA. V trimming: 4 bases; J trimming: 6 bases; junction bases outside the gene matches: 6. CDR3 protein: CSVGRDREHGYTF. As DNA, the CDR3 is TGCAGCGTTGGCCGGGACAGGGAGCATGGCTACACCTTC.

This clone was seen just once. The chain uses TRBV5-1 and TRBJ2-5; 9 bases map to TRBD2. CDR3 size: 16 residues. V lost 0 bases to trimming and J lost 7 bases; unmatched junction nucleotides: 10. Per the germline V gene, CDR1 is SGHRS and CDR2 is YFSETQ. Here the CDR3 reads CASSLVGSGSQGTQYF. CDR3 nucleotide sequence: TGCGCCAGCAGCTTGGTGGGTAGCGGGAGTCAGGGGACCCAGTACTTC.

This clone was detected only once. The V and J genes are TRBV7-2 and TRBJ2-7; TRBD2 matches 10 bases. The germline CDR1 and CDR2 sequences are SGHTA and FQGNSA. The V and J ends lost 2 bases and 4 bases, in that order; junction bases with no gene match: 5. The CDR3 consists of 15 residues. The CDR3 protein is CASSLSSGSSYEQYF. In DNA, the CDR3 is TGTGCCAGCAGCTTATCTAGCGGGAGTTCATACGAGCAGTACTTC.

The chain carries TRBV6-1 and TRBJ2-7; D not certain. The CDR3 is 14 residues long. Trimming removed 3 bases from V and 5 bases from J, with 14 bases in between. Germline V gene data show CDR1 as MNHNS and CDR2 as SASEGT. CDR3 loop: CASSDRLGRDEQYF. In nucleotides, the CDR3 is TGTGCCAGCAGTGATCGGCTAGGTCGGGACGAGCAGTACTTC.

V is TRBV11-3 and J is TRBJ2-7, with 7 nucleotides matching TRBD2. CDR1 SGHNT and CDR2 YENEEA come from the germline V gene. V lost 4 bases and J lost 3; bases outside the gene matches: 6. The CDR3 has 14 amino acids. CDR3 DNA sequence: TGTGCCAGCAGCTCATATACGGGAGGCTACGAGCAGTACTTC. It encodes CASSSYTGGYEQYF. The whole variable domain, filled in from reference TRBV11-3 and TRBJ2-7, reads EAGVVQSPRYKIIEKKQPVAFWCNPISGHNTLYWYLQNLGQGPELLIRYENEEAVDDSQLPKDRFSAERLKGVDSTLKIQPAELGDSAVYLCASSSYTGGYEQYFGPGTRLTVT.

The table lists this clone with a count of one. The chain couples TRBV2 to TRBJ2-5; 13 bases map to TRBD2. The length of the CDR3 is 14 residues. The germline CDR1 and CDR2 sequences are SNHLY and FYNNEI. V gave up 10 bases and J gave up 5 bases; unmatched junction bases: 7. The CDR3 here is CAKRTSGSLETQYF. DNA of the CDR3: TGTGCCAAACGGACTAGCGGGAGTTTGGAGACCCAGTACTTC. The whole variable domain, filled in from reference TRBV2 and TRBJ2-5, reads EPEVTQTPSHQVTQMGQEVILRCVPISNHLYFYWYRQILGQKVEFLVSFYNNEISEKSEIFDDQFSVERPDGSNFTLKIRSTKLEDSAMYFCAKRTSGSLETQYFGPGTRLLVL.

The genes are TRBV11-2 and TRBJ1-1; 9 nucleotides agree with TRBD1. The CDR3 is made up of 14 amino acids. The germline V gene encodes CDR1 SGHAT and CDR2 FQNNGV. The V and J ends lost 1 base and 5 bases, in that order; junction bases with no gene match: 2. CDR3 in amino acids: CASSLGDRVTEAFF. The CDR3 nucleotides are TGTGCCAGCAGCTTAGGGGACAGGGTTACTGAAGCTTTCTTT.

The gene calls are TRBV6-5 and TRBJ2-7, with 7 bases fitting TRBD1. J gave up 7 bases and V 8 bases, and 5 bases lay outside the gene matches. CDR1 and CDR2 from the germline V gene are MNHEY and SVGAGI. The CDR3 length is 11 residues. CDR3 nucleotides: TGTGCCAGCGTACAGGGGATTGAGCAGTACTTC. This codes for CASVQGIEQYF.